This entry lists 17 T cell receptor beta chains sequenced from one sample in a study of T cells in Graves' hyperthyroidism and ophthalmopathy. Amplification of TCR beta CDR3 regions was performed using RNA transcripts as template. TCR CDR3 regions were first amplified by RT-PCR with HTBI primers. MiXCR, run by TCRdb on the multiplex PCR reads, gives a single entry per CDR3 protein. The sample has about 260,000 distinct CDR3 sequences; 22% are singletons. Sequences were obtained from blood. The receptors were sampled from a man aged 30 to 45 with Graves' ophthalmopathy.

The CDR3 region is CASSYDRGGGYTF. DNA for the CDR3: TGTGCCAGCAGTTACGACAGGGGGGGCGGCTACACCTTC. The chain employs TRBV6-5 and TRBJ1-2, with 9 nucleotides matching TRBD1. Germline lookup yields CDR1 MNHEY and CDR2 SVGAGI. The CDR3 has 13 amino acids. V was pared by 2 bases and J by 8 bases, with 3 bases of the junction left unmatched.

V and J are TRBV5-1 and TRBJ2-7; either TRBD1 or TRBD2 may fit D (6 bases each). V was clipped by 5 bases and J by 2 bases, with 17 bases between them. CDR3 length: 15 residues. Germline V gives CDR1 SGHRS, CDR2 YFSETQ. CDR3 amino acids: CASSPGAQGTYEQYF. The CDR3 nucleotides read TGCGCCAGCAGTCCGGGGGCACAGGGCACCTACGAGCAGTACTTC.

This clonotype was counted ten times or more. V is TRBV2 and J is TRBJ2-7; 9 bases are a match to TRBD2. Germline trimming cut 4 bases from V and 4 bases from J; bases unmatched to any gene: 8. CDR1 and CDR2 (germline): SNHLY, FYNNEI. The CDR3 sequence is 15 residues long. The CDR3 sequence is CASSGSVAGVYEQYF. CDR3 DNA sequence: TGTGCCAGCAGTGGGTCAGTAGCGGGAGTGTACGAGCAGTACTTC.

This clonotype was detected ten times or more. The chain recombines TRBV5-1 with TRBJ2-3; no definite D call. The CDR3 sequence is 12 residues long. The V gene's germline CDR1 is SGHRS and CDR2 YFSETQ. V was clipped by 2 bases and J by 4 bases, with 5 bases between them. The CDR3 region has the DNA TGCGCCAGCAGCTTCCAGGCAGATACGCAGTATTTT. It encodes CASSFQADTQYF.

This rearrangement joins TRBV6-2 or TRBV6-3 to TRBJ2-1; the D gene could be TRBD1 or TRBD2 (5 bases each). The CDR3 extends over 15 amino acids. Germline V CDR1 and CDR2: MNHEY, SVGEGT. V lost 2 bases and J lost 0, with 8 bases in between. For the CDR3, the DNA is TGTGCCAGCAGTTACGGGGACCACTCCTACAATGAGCAGTTCTTC. It yields the protein CASSYGDHSYNEQFF.

In its sample, this clonotype was seen a few times. The gene calls are TRBV6-5 and TRBJ2-3; the D call may be TRBD1 or TRBD2 (5 bases each). The CDR3 sequence is 16 residues long. Trimming shortened V by 0 bases and J by 6 bases, and 16 bases separated the two germline ends. The germline gives CDR1 MNHEY, CDR2 SVGAGI. Here the CDR3 DNA reads TGTGCCAGCAGTTACTCGACTCGGGGACCTCGGGATACGCAGTATTTT. Translating it yields CASSYSTRGPRDTQYF.

There are a few counts of this clonotype. V usage is TRBV28 and J usage is TRBJ2-7; 11 bases fit TRBD1. Germline V CDR1 and CDR2: MDHEN, SYDVKM. CDR3 length equals 15 residues. V shed 3 bases, J shed 4 bases, and the junction held 5 bases outside the gene matches. The CDR3 region has the DNA TGTGCCAGCAGTTTTCGGACAGGGGGCCCTTACGAGCAGTACTTC. This sequence encodes CASSFRTGGPYEQYF. The variable domain in full, completed from reference TRBV28 and TRBJ2-7, reads DVKVTQSSRYLVKRTGEKVFLECVQDMDHENMFWYRQDPGLGLRLIYFSYDVKMKEKGDIPEGYSVSREKKERFSLILESASTNQTSMYLCASSFRTGGPYEQYFGPGTRLTVT.

The rearrangement links TRBV20-1 to TRBJ2-3; D not certain. Trimming cost V 0 bases and J 6 bases, with 7 bases left between them. The length of the CDR3 is 12 residues. Per germline, CDR1 DFQATT and CDR2 SNEGSKA (reference sequence). The CDR3: CSARDPPDTQYF. CDR3 bases: TGCAGTGCTAGAGATCCCCCCGATACGCAGTATTTT.

This clonotype showed up just a few times. The rearrangement joins TRBV27 to TRBJ2-4; D might be TRBD2 (6 bases). Gene TRBJ2-1 matches the end of the DNA better, so the J call may be wrong. The CDR3 runs to 13 residues. The germline V gene has CDR1 MNHEY and CDR2 SMNVEV (reference sequence). The CDR3 DNA reads as TGTGCCAGCACCCTAGGTGGTACTAGCATTCAGTTCTTC. It is translated as CASTLGGTSIQFF.

This clonotype has at least ten counts. V usage is TRBV5-1 and J usage is TRBJ1-1; TRBD1 matches 7 bases. Germline lookup yields CDR1 SGHRS and CDR2 YFSETQ. The trim removed 3 bases at V and 1 base at J, leaving 9 bases unmatched. The CDR3 spans 16 residues. DNA of the CDR3: TGCGCCAGCAGCTCCGACTGGGGGACAGCGAACACTGAAGCTTTCTTT. It encodes CASSSDWGTANTEAFF.

This clonotype was observed many times. This chain links TRBV6-1 with TRBJ2-5; TRBD1 matches 11 bases. The J segment lost 5 bases and the V segment lost 7 bases, leaving 6 bases of the junction unmatched. Per the germline V gene, CDR1 is MNHNS and CDR2 is SASEGT. The CDR3 sequence is 14 residues long. The CDR3 loop is CASNTDRGLETQYF. The CDR3 DNA reads TGTGCCAGCAACACGGACAGGGGGCTTGAGACCCAGTACTTC.

Only a few counts were recorded for this clonotype. The rearrangement links TRBV7-8 to TRBJ1-4; perhaps TRBD1 as D (5 bases). V was cut by 3 bases and J by 8 bases, with 16 bases left in between. The CDR3 covers 15 residues. CDR1 and CDR2 (germline): SGHVS, FQNEAQ. CDR3 protein: CASSFSPGTGEKLFF. The CDR3 DNA reads as TGTGCCAGCAGCTTCAGCCCGGGGACGGGGGAAAAACTGTTTTTT.

The rearrangement uses TRBV7-8 and TRBJ1-5; D not certain. CDR1 is SGHVS and CDR2 is FQNEAQ in the germline V gene. The CDR3 is made up of 16 amino acids. The V end lost 2 bases, the J end lost 1 base, and 12 bases lay between the germline ends. Here the CDR3 DNA reads TGTGCCAGCAGCTTAAACGGCCCTGGGAGCAATCAGCCCCAGCATTTT. Translating gives CASSLNGPGSNQPQHF.

This clonotype has only a few counts. The chain couples TRBV3-1 to TRBJ2-3, with 12 bases aligning to TRBD2. This CDR3 contains 17 residues. Germline V lookup: CDR1 LGHDT, CDR2 YNNKEL (reference sequence). With V trimmed by 3 bases and J by 0 bases, 4 bases remained unmatched. In nucleotides, the CDR3 is TGTGCCAGCAGCCACCCGGGACTAGCGGGTAGCACAGATACGCAGTATTTT. Encoded protein: CASSHPGLAGSTDTQYF.

The chain recombines TRBV5-6 with TRBJ2-5, with D possibly TRBD2 on 6 matching bases. CDR3 length equals 15 residues. The V and J ends lost 2 bases and 4 bases respectively, with 15 bases between them. Germline assignment: CDR1 SGHDT and CDR2 YYEEEE. The CDR3 region is CASSFRGTSGETQYF. The CDR3, as DNA: TGTGCCAGCAGCTTTCGTGGGACTTCGGGAGAGACCCAGTACTTC.

V is TRBV24-1 and J is TRBJ2-1; TRBD2 agrees at 10 bases. Germline lookup yields CDR1 KGHDR and CDR2 SFDVKD. This CDR3 has 17 amino acids. Unmatched junction bases numbered 4, after V lost 0 bases and J lost 3 bases. The CDR3 protein is CATSDLASGSVYNEQFF. The CDR3 coding sequence is TGTGCCACCAGTGATTTGGCTAGCGGGAGTGTCTACAATGAGCAGTTCTTC.

This rearrangement joins TRBV9 to TRBJ2-1; 8 bases align to TRBD1. The CDR3 is 16 residues long. In germline, CDR1 is SGDLS, CDR2 YYNGEE. J gave up 1 base and V 4 bases, and 7 bases lay outside the gene matches. The CDR3 DNA is TGTGCCAGCAGCACCCAGGGGGCGGGATCCTACAATGAGCAGTTCTTC. Its protein is CASSTQGAGSYNEQFF. Full variable domain (outside the CDR3, taken from reference TRBV9 and TRBJ2-1): DSGVTQTPKHLITATGQRVTLRCSPRSGDLSVYWYQQSLDQGLQFLIQYYNGEERAKGNILERFSAQQFPDLHSELNLSSLELGDSALYFCASSTQGAGSYNEQFFGPGTRLTVL.